One and the same sample provided the 20 T cell receptor beta chains below, sequenced in a study of OX40 agonist ivuxolimab in advanced cancers. Only in-frame clones appear in the TCRdb table, and some are missing; sequencing was by immunoSEQ multiplex PCR. The data show 57,000 or so clones, about 90% seen once. Material: CD4+ or CD8+ T cells sorted from blood, obtained in a trial of the OX40 agonist ivuxolimab. Every receptor here comes from an adult with an advanced solid tumor such as melanoma, head and neck, liver or kidney cancer.

The rearrangement links TRBV30 to TRBJ2-6; D is unclear. V lost 2 bases, J lost 4 bases, and 6 bases lay in between. This CDR3 contains 13 residues. Germline CDR1 GTSNPN, CDR2 SVGIG (reference sequence). The CDR3 nucleotides are TGTGCCTGGAGTAGGAACGGGGCCAACGTCCTGACTTTC. This encodes CAWSRNGANVLTF.

The CDR3 nucleotides are TGTGCCAGCAGCTTAGCAGGGGGCAGTACAGACACCATATATTTT. It codes for CASSLAGGSTDTIYF. The rearrangement links TRBV7-2 to TRBJ1-3; 7 bases match TRBD1. V dropped 0 bases and J dropped 8; count of bases not matched to a gene: 7. CDR3 length: 15 amino acids. Germline loops: CDR1 SGHTA, CDR2 FQGNSA.

This clone was seen a single time. The chain recombines TRBV28 with TRBJ1-2, with D perhaps TRBD1 (5 bases). There are 13 residues in the CDR3. Per germline, CDR1 MDHEN and CDR2 SYDVKM. The V gene lost 3 bases and the J gene lost 6 bases, with 11 bases spanning the gap. The CDR3 nucleotides read TGTGCCAGCAGTTTTAGCGGCAGGGATGGCTACACCTTC. Its protein is CASSFSGRDGYTF.

The CDR3 loop reads CAWTRTSGLYTQYF. CDR3 sequence (DNA): TGTGCCTGGACCCGGACTAGCGGGTTATATACGCAGTATTTT. The chain is built from TRBV30 and TRBJ2-3, with 11 bases aligning to TRBD2. The length of the CDR3 is 14 residues. V shed 4 bases and J 7 bases; nucleotides not matched to a gene: 7. CDR1 GTSNPN and CDR2 SVGIG come from the germline V gene (reference sequence). Using reference TRBV30 and TRBJ2-3 for the parts outside the CDR3, the full variable domain is SQTIHQWPATLVQPVGSPLSLECTVEGTSNPNLYWYRQAAGRGLQLLFYSVGIGQISSEVPQNLSASRPQDRQFILSSKKLLLSDSGFYLCAWTRTSGLYTQYFGPGTRLTVL.

In its sample, this clone was seen once. This rearrangement joins TRBV10-2 to TRBJ2-5; D perhaps matches TRBD2 (6 bases). CDR1 and CDR2 from the germline V gene are WSHSY and SAAADI. The CDR3 is made up of 14 amino acids. V was pared by 8 bases and J by 4 bases, with 17 bases between. The CDR3 loop is CASAREVGGETQYF. The CDR3 DNA reads TGCGCCAGCGCTCGCGAAGTGGGGGGAGAGACCCAGTACTTC.

The chain carries TRBV6-5 and TRBJ2-5, with 8 bases aligning to TRBD2. V trimming: 4 bases; J trimming: 1 base; junction bases outside the gene matches: 5. This CDR3 region has 15 residues. The germline V gene has CDR1 MNHEY and CDR2 SVGAGI. For the CDR3, the DNA is TGTGCCAGCAGTTCGGGAGGGGCCTCCCAAGAGACCCAGTACTTC. Translated: CASSSGGASQETQYF.

The chain combines TRBV11-2 with TRBJ1-1; D is undetermined. Germline V CDR1 and CDR2: SGHAT, FQNNGV. This CDR3 has 13 residues. Trimming pared 2 bases from V and 7 bases from J, leaving 11 bases between. For the CDR3, the DNA is TGTGCCAGCAGCTTACAGAGGGAAGTTGAAGCTTTCTTT. Translated, it gives CASSLQREVEAFF.

This chain uses TRBV5-1 with TRBJ2-1, with 9 bases lining up with TRBD2. After removal of 0 bases from V and 3 bases from J, the junction contained 1 base not matched to a gene. Per the germline V gene, CDR1 is SGHRS and CDR2 is YFSETQ. The CDR3 consists of 15 residues. The CDR3 loop is CASSLASGVYNEQFF. DNA for the CDR3: TGCGCCAGCAGCTTGGCTAGCGGGGTCTACAATGAGCAGTTCTTC.

The chain couples TRBV5-2 to TRBJ2-2; TRBD2 is the table's D call, not checked against the DNA. TRBV5-2 is tagged as a pseudogene. The CDR3 has 14 amino acids. The CDR3 nucleotides read TGTGCCAGCAGCTCCGGGGTTAGCGGCGGGGAGCTGTCTTTT. The encoded protein is CASSSGVSGGELSF.

The genes are TRBV6-6 and TRBJ1-2, with a tentative D call TRBD1 (6 bases). Germline CDR1 is MNHNY and CDR2 is SVGAGI (reference sequence). This CDR3 contains 14 residues. V lost 7 bases to trimming and J lost 1 base, with 13 bases between them. This chain's CDR3 is CASNHRVRNYGYTF. Written as DNA, the CDR3 is TGTGCCAGCAACCACAGGGTTCGTAACTATGGCTACACCTTC.

The rearrangement joins TRBV18 to TRBJ2-3, with D unresolved. CDR1 and CDR2 from the germline V gene are KGHSH and LQKENI. V was cut by 9 bases and J by 0 bases, with 13 bases left in between. There are 14 residues in the CDR3. This CDR3 reads CASRASASTDTQYF. In nucleotides, the CDR3 is TGTGCCAGTAGGGCATCAGCAAGCACAGATACGCAGTATTTT. The variable domain in full, completed from reference TRBV18 and TRBJ2-3, reads NAGVMQNPRHLVRRRGQEARLRCSPMKGHSHVYWYRQLPEEGLKFMVYLQKENIIDESGMPKERFSAEFPKEGPSILRIQQVVRGDSAAYFCASRASASTDTQYFGPGTRLTVL.

The chain couples TRBV7-3 to TRBJ2-7; the D call may be TRBD1 or TRBD2 (6 bases each). From germline, CDR1 is SGHTA and CDR2 FQGTGA. Trimming removed 5 bases from V and 4 bases from J, with 12 bases in between. CDR3 length: 13 amino acids. As DNA, the CDR3 is TGTGCCAGCAGCCCCGGGGGCCCTTACGAGCAGTACTTC. Amino acid sequence: CASSPGGPYEQYF.

This sequence joins TRBV7-9 and TRBJ2-5, with D perhaps TRBD1 or TRBD2 (5 bases each). CDR1 and CDR2 (germline): SEHNR, FQNEAQ (reference sequence). This CDR3 is 14 amino acids long. V was cut by 0 bases and J by 1 base, with 6 bases left in between. The CDR3 loop is CASSLAGAQETQYF. CDR3 nucleotide sequence: TGTGCCAGCAGCTTAGCCGGGGCCCAAGAGACCCAGTACTTC.

The chain carries TRBV7-8 and TRBJ1-4; D is unresolved. V dropped 0 bases and J dropped 8 bases, with 16 bases sitting between them. This CDR3 is 16 amino acids long. The germline V gene encodes CDR1 SGHVS and CDR2 FQNEAQ. The CDR3 loop reads CASSLALAGSGEKLFF. The CDR3 nucleotides read TGTGCCAGCAGCTTAGCGCTCGCGGGGAGTGGCGAAAAACTGTTTTTT.

This chain links TRBV9 with TRBJ1-2, with unresolved D. Germline CDR1 and CDR2: SGDLS and YYNGEE. The V end was cut by 2 bases, the J end by 7 bases, with 12 bases between. The CDR3 covers 13 residues. This CDR3 is CASSVDEAAGYTF. CDR3 DNA sequence: TGTGCCAGCAGCGTGGACGAGGCCGCTGGCTACACCTTC.

This chain joins TRBV5-5 and TRBJ1-3; tentatively, D is TRBD1 (5 bases). Germline values: CDR1 SGHKS, CDR2 YYEKEE (reference sequence). The germline V and J ends were trimmed by 2 bases and 0 bases, with 9 bases remaining between them. This CDR3 contains 15 residues. The CDR3 DNA is TGTGCCAGCAGCTTTGGGGCAGTCTCTGGAAACACCATATATTTT. Translation: CASSFGAVSGNTIYF.

This chain uses TRBV6-6 with TRBJ1-1; 7 nucleotides agree with TRBD1. The CDR3 spans 15 residues. J gave up 4 bases and V 5 bases, and 10 bases lay outside the gene matches. Germline CDR1 reads MNHNY; CDR2 reads SVGAGI (reference sequence). In nucleotides, the CDR3 is TGTGCCAGCAGTCCACTCCGGGCAGGGGGCACTGAAGCTTTCTTT. It codes for CASSPLRAGGTEAFF.

This chain connects TRBV18 to TRBJ1-5; D gene unclear. Germline V gene lookup returns CDR1 KGHSH and CDR2 LQKENI. The V gene lost 3 bases and the J gene lost 6 bases, with 15 bases spanning the gap. This CDR3 comprises 15 residues. The CDR3 loop reads CASSPVVQVGQPQHF. Written as DNA, the CDR3 is TGTGCCAGCTCACCCGTTGTTCAGGTGGGTCAGCCCCAGCATTTT.

The chain carries TRBV6-1 and TRBJ2-3; D is perhaps TRBD2 (6 bases). V gave up 8 bases and J gave up 0 bases, with 12 bases separating them. This CDR3 has 14 residues. Germline V lookup: CDR1 MNHNS, CDR2 SASEGT. The CDR3 coding sequence is TGTGCCAGCGAGGGACTCCGAAGCACAGATACGCAGTATTTT. Amino acid sequence: CASEGLRSTDTQYF.

The gene calls are TRBV10-3 and TRBJ2-7; 10 bases are a match to TRBD1. The CDR3 is 15 amino acids. V shed 7 bases, J shed 3 bases, and the junction held 9 bases outside the gene matches. Germline-derived CDR1 and CDR2 are ENHRY and SYGVKD. CDR3 sequence (DNA): TGTGCCATCACCCCGGGGACAGGGGACCGCTACGAGCAGTACTTC. Translation: CAITPGTGDRYEQYF.